These T cell receptor beta chains were read from a single sample in a study of metastatic and nonmetastatic thyroid tumors. TCRdb reanalyzed the PCR reads with MiXCR. The data show about 15,000 clones, with around 23% seen just once and about 16% held by the top ten. Sequenced sample: adjacent normal tissue. Every receptor here comes from a female donor with papillary thyroid cancer or a benign thyroid nodule (not recorded which). Some clones in this sample may be carry-over from other donors' samples. CDR3s include the opening cysteine and the closing phenylalanine or tryptophan. D genes are given only for firm matches. Size values are once, few and many counts, or a class for expanded clones, and some rows have none.

CDR3 length	D gene	V gene	J gene	clone size	CDR3 DNA	CDR3 protein
18	TRBD2	TRBV11-1	TRBJ2-1	NA	TGTGCCAGCACCAGACTAGCGGGAGTTGTAATCCCTAGGGATGAGCAGTTCTTC	CASTRLAGVVIPRDEQFF
13	NA	TRBV19	TRBJ2-1	few	TGTGCCAGTAGTCCTGCTCCAGCCTATGAGCAGTTCTTC	CASSPAPAYEQFF
13	TRBD1	TRBV20-1	TRBJ1-2	few	TGCAGTGAAACGGCAGGGGGCGCAGGCGGCTACACCTTC	CSETAGGAGGYTF
15	NA	TRBV6-4	TRBJ2-3	few	TGTGCCAGCAGCGAAGGTCTCACCATTGCAGATACGCAGTATTTT	CASSEGLTIADTQYF
15	NA	TRBV7-8	TRBJ2-2	few	TGTGCCAGCAGCTTACGTATTACAGGGACCGGGGAGCTGTTTTTT	CASSLRITGTGELFF
14	NA	TRBV6-1	TRBJ1-6	medium-sized	TGTGCCAGCAGTGAACGCGCTAACAATTCACCCCTCCACTTT	CASSERANNSPLHF
15	TRBD1	TRBV15	TRBJ2-2	medium-sized	TGTGCCACCAGCAGAGATATAGGGGGCTACGGGGAGCTGTTTTTT	CATSRDIGGYGELFF
14	NA	TRBV5-5	TRBJ2-7	NA	TGTGCCAGCAGTCACGGGACCCTCTCCTACGAGCAGTACTTC	CASSHGTLSYEQYF
14	NA	TRBV20-1	TRBJ2-3	NA	TGCAGTGCTAGAGATCCAAGGGAAGGAGGTACGCAGTATTTT	CSARDPREGGTQYF
14	NA	TRBV10-3	TRBJ2-5	few	TGTGCCATCAGACCAGGGGGGATCCAAGAGACCCAGTACTTC	CAIRPGGIQETQYF
14	NA	TRBV6-2/TRBV6-3	TRBJ2-3	NA	TGTGCCAGCAGTGACAGGGGAGGGAGAGATACGCAGTATTTC	CASSDRGGRDTQYF
15	TRBD1	TRBV11-2	TRBJ1-2	NA	TGTGCCAGCAGCCGCGGACAGGGGACTAACTATGGCTACACCTTC	CASSRGQGTNYGYTF
15	TRBD1	TRBV9	TRBJ1-2	NA	TGTGCCAGCAGCTATGAGGGACAGGGAGGTAGTGGCTACACCTTC	CASSYEGQGGSGYTF
17	NA	TRBV4-2	TRBJ1-1	NA	TGTGCCAGCAGCCGGGTGACCTTCCGGGAGGGGAACACTGAAGCTTTCTTT	CASSRVTFREGNTEAFF
14	NA	TRBV5-1	TRBJ1-1	few	TGCGCCAGCAGCTTGTCACAGCTGAACACTGAAGCTTTCTTT	CASSLSQLNTEAFF
15	NA	TRBV28	TRBJ1-1	NA	TGTGCCAGCAGTTTCTATCCGGGCAGGGATCTTGAAGCTTTCTTT	CASSFYPGRDLEAFF
14	TRBD1	TRBV12-3/TRBV12-4	TRBJ2-7	few	TGTGCCAGCAGTAAAGGGGGACAGCACTACGAGCAGTACTTC	CASSKGGQHYEQYF
13	TRBD2	TRBV6-5	TRBJ2-7	few	TGTGCCAGCAGTTACCTAGCGGGAGACGAGCAGTACTTC	CASSYLAGDEQYF
14	TRBD1	TRBV6-1	TRBJ1-1	few	TGTGCCGCCTCGGGACAGGCCTTGGCCACTGAAGCTTTCTTT	CAASGQALATEAFF
14	NA	TRBV6-2/TRBV6-3	TRBJ2-2	few	TGTGTCAGCAGTTACTCGTTGGGCAGCGGGGAGCTGTTTTTT	CVSSYSLGSGELFF
13	TRBD2	TRBV20-1	TRBJ2-7	NA	TGCAGTGCTAGGGGACTAGCATCCTACGAGCAGTACTTC	CSARGLASYEQYF
15	NA	TRBV6-1	TRBJ2-7	many	TGTGCCAGCAGCCGGACAGCGAGTTTAGGCTACGAGCAGTACTTC	CASSRTASLGYEQYF
12	NA	TRBV25-1	TRBJ2-3	few	TGTGCCATCAGCGTAGCAGCAGATACGCAGTATTTT	CAISVAADTQYF
13	NA	TRBV19	TRBJ1-1	NA	TGTGCCAGTAGTATTAGTAGTCGCACTGAAGCTTTCTTT	CASSISSRTEAFF
12	NA	TRBV6-2/TRBV6-3	TRBJ2-7	NA	TGTGCCGGCAGTTACTCAGGGGCCGAGCAGTACTTC	CAGSYSGAEQYF